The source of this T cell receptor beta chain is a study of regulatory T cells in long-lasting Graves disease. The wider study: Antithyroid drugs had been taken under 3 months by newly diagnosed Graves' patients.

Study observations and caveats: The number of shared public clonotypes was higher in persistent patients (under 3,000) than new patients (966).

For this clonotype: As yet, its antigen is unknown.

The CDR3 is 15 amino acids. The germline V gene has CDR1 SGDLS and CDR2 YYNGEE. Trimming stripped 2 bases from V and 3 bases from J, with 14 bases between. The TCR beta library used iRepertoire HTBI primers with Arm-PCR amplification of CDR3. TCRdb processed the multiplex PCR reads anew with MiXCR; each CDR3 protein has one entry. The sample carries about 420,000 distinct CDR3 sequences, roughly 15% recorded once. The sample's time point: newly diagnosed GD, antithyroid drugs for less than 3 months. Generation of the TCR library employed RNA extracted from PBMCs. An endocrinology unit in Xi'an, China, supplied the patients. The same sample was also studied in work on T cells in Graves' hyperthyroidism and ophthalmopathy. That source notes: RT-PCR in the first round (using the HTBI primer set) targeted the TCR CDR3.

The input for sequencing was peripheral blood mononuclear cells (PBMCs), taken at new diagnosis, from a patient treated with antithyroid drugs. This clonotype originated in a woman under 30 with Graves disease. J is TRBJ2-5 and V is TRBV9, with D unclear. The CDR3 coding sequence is TGTGCCAGCAGCGTTTCTAACCTAGAGAAAGAGACCCAGTACTTC. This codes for CASSVSNLEKETQYF.